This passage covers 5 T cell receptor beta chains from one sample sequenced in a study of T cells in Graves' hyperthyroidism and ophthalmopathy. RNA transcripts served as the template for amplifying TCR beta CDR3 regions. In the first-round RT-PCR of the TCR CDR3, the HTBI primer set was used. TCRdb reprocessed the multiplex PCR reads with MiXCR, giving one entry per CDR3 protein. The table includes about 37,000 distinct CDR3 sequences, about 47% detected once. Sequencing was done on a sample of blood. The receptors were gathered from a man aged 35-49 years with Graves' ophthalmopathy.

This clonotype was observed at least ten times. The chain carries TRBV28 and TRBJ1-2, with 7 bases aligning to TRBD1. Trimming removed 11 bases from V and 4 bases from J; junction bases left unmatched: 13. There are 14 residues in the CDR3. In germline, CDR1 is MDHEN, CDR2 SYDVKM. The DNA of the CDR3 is TGTGCCGCGGCGGGGCAGGGGGGCTCCTATGGCTACACCTTC. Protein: CAAAGQGGSYGYTF.

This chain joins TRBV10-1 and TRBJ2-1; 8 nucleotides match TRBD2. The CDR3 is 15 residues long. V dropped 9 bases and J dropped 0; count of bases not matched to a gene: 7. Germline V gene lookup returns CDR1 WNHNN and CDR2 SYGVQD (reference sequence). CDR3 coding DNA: TGCGCCAGAGGGACTAGGGGTAGCTCCTACAATGAGCAGTTCTTC. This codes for CARGTRGSSYNEQFF.

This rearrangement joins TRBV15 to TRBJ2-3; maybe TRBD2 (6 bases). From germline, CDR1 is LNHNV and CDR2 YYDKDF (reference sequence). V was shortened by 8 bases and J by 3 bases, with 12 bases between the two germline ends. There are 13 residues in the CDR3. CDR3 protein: CATSVGRTDTQYF. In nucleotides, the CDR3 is TGTGCCACCTCCGTGGGGAGGACAGATACGCAGTATTTT.

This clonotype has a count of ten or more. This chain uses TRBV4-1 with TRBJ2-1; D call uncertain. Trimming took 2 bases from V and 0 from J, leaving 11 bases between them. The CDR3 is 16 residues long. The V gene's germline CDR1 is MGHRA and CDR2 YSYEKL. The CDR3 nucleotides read TGCGCCAGCAGCCAATCCGAAGCCCGCTCCTACAATGAGCAGTTCTTC. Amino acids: CASSQSEARSYNEQFF.

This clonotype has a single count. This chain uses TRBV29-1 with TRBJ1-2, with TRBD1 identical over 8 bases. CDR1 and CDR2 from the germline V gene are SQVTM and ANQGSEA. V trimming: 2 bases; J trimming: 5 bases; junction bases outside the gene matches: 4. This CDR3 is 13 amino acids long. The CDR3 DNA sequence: TGCAGCGTTGAACTAGGACAGGGTTATGGCTACACCTTC. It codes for CSVELGQGYGYTF.